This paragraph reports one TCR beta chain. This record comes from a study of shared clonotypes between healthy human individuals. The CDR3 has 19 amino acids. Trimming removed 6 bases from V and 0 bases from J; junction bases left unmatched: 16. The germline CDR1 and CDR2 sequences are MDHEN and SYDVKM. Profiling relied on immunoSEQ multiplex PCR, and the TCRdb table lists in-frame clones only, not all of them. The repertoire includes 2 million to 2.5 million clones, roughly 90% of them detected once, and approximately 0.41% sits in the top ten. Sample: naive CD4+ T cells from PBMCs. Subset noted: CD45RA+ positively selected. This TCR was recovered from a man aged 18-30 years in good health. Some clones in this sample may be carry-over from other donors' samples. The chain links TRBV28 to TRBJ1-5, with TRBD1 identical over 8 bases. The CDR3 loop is CASRALWGTGIYSNQPQHF. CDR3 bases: TGTGCCAGCAGGGCCCTGTGGGGGACAGGAATTTATAGCAATCAGCCCCAGCATTTT.